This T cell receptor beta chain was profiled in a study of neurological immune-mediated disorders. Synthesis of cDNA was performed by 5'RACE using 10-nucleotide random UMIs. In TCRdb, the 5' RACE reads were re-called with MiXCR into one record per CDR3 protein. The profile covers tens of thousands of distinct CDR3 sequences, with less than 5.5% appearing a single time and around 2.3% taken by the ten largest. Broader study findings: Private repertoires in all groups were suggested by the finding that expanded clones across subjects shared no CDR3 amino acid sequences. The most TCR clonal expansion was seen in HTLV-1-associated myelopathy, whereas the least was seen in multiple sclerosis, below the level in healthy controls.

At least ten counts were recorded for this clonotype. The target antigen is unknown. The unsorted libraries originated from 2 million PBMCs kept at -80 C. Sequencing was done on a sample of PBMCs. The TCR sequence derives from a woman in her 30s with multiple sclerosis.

The CDR3 bases are TGCAGTGCTAAGGCCCACGAGCAGTACTTC. Protein product: CSAKAHEQYF. V is TRBV20-1 and J is TRBJ2-7; D not certain. Deletions cut 4 bases from V and 5 bases from J, with 6 bases between. Germline V gene sequence: CDR1 DFQATT, CDR2 SNEGSKA (reference sequence). The CDR3 extends over 10 amino acids.